The source of this TCR beta chain is a study of shared clonotypes between healthy human individuals. About this clone: Its antigen is currently unknown.

Assay: immunoSEQ multiplex PCR; the TCRdb copy retains only in-frame clones and omits some. The sample includes about a million clones, over 75% seen only once; the top ten take about 1.5%. The CDR3 is 15 residues long. Study-level results: Despite large depth, rarefaction showed incomplete sorted-subset sequencing.

The rearrangement joins TRBV1 to TRBJ2-5; the table's D gene call, TRBD1, was not cross checked with the DNA. TRBV1 represents a pseudogene. The sequence came from a man aged 18 to 35 in good health. The source material was memory CD4+ T cells sorted from blood. Subset: CD45RA-negative fraction. CDR3 protein: CTSSQATGVQETQYF. The CDR3 DNA reads as TGCACCAGCAGCCAAGCGACAGGGGTCCAAGAGACCCAGTACTTC.